The 27 T cell receptor beta chains presented below share a single source sample, sequenced in a study of shared clonotypes between healthy human individuals. The repertoire was sequenced with immunoSEQ multiplex PCR; TCRdb's copy has only in-frame clones and lacks some. The table includes about 820,000 clones, 90% to 95% detected once. CD45RO-negative cells were positively selected for CCR7, leaving out terminally differentiated effector memory CD45RA+ cells. The source material was naive CD8+ T cells sorted from blood. The receptors come from a man aged 25-40 years in good health.

In this sample, this clone turned up once. The V call is TRBV7-9, the J call TRBJ1-1; TRBD1 aligns across 7 bases. The germline V gene encodes CDR1 SEHNR and CDR2 FQNEAQ (reference sequence). CDR3 length equals 13 residues. The junction had 7 bases not matched to a gene; V was cut back by 6 bases and J by 6 bases. The CDR3 is CASRETGKAEAFF. The CDR3 DNA reads TGTGCCAGCAGGGAGACAGGGAAGGCTGAAGCTTTCTTT.

A word on this clone: The sample carries other DNA sequences with the same CDR3. The chain recombines TRBV7-2 with TRBJ2-7, with D perhaps TRBD1 (5 bases). Trimming removed 5 bases at V and 4 bases at J, with 9 bases between. The germline V gene encodes CDR1 SGHTA and CDR2 FQGNSA. This CDR3 is 12 amino acids long. The CDR3 DNA sequence: TGTGCCAGCAGCCTGCAGGGATACGAGCAGTACTTC. It is translated as CASSLQGYEQYF.

Note on this clone: Other nucleotide sequences from this sample produce the same CDR3. This chain joins TRBV11-2 and TRBJ2-7, with D perhaps given as TRBD1 or TRBD2 (6 bases each). V lost 1 base to trimming and J lost 4 bases, with 11 bases between them. Germline CDR1 is SGHAT and CDR2 is FQNNGV. The CDR3 contains 14 residues. The CDR3 nucleotides are TGTGCCAGCAGCTTAGTCGGGGGCCAGTACGAGCAGTACTTC. Translated, it gives CASSLVGGQYEQYF.

CDR3 loop: CASSLDRTGSPYQPQHF. The CDR3 coding sequence is TGTGCCAGCAGCTTAGACCGTACAGGGTCGCCGTATCAGCCCCAGCATTTT. The chain combines TRBV7-9 with TRBJ1-5, with a tentative D call TRBD1 (6 bases). V lost 1 base and J 5 bases, leaving 18 bases between the germline ends. This CDR3 is 17 amino acids long. Germline CDR1 SEHNR, CDR2 FQNEAQ (reference sequence).

The chain is built from TRBV2 and TRBJ2-1, with D possibly matching TRBD2 (6 bases). The germline V gene has CDR1 SNHLY and CDR2 FYNNEI. CDR3 length: 14 amino acids. V dropped 6 bases and J dropped 0 bases, with 9 bases sitting between them. The CDR3 bases are TGTGCCAGCAGCGGGAGTGACTCCTACAATGAGCAGTTCTTC. This encodes CASSGSDSYNEQFF.

V is TRBV25-1 and J is TRBJ1-1, with 7 positions matching TRBD1. V was clipped by 6 bases and J by 0 bases; unmatched bases: 1. The CDR3 has 13 residues. Germline V gene lookup returns CDR1 MGHDK and CDR2 SYGVNS. In nucleotides, the CDR3 is TGTGCCAGCAGACAGGGGATGAACACTGAAGCTTTCTTT. This gives the protein CASRQGMNTEAFF.

The V and J genes are TRBV5-5 and TRBJ2-1, with 8 positions matching TRBD2. Germline lookup yields CDR1 SGHKS and CDR2 YYEKEE (reference sequence). J lost 7 bases, V lost 3 bases, and 15 bases had no gene match. The length of the CDR3 is 17 residues. This CDR3 reads CASSSGLAAGVRNEQFF. CDR3 DNA sequence: TGTGCCAGCAGCTCGGGGCTGGCAGCGGGAGTTCGGAATGAGCAGTTCTTC.

This clone occurred many times. The rearrangement uses TRBV6-6 and TRBJ2-7, with TRBD2 matching over 8 bases. Per the germline V gene, CDR1 is MNHNY and CDR2 is SVGAGI (reference sequence). With V trimmed by 6 bases and J by 2 bases, 0 bases remained unmatched. CDR3 length: 12 amino acids. The CDR3 region has the DNA TGTGCCAGCAGGGGACTAGCCTACGAGCAGTACTTC. Translated: CASRGLAYEQYF.

The chain is built from TRBV7-9 and TRBJ2-2; 10 nucleotides align to TRBD2. With V trimmed by 5 bases and J by 4 bases, 4 bases remained unmatched. The CDR3 runs 15 residues. Germline values: CDR1 SEHNR, CDR2 FQNEAQ (reference sequence). The CDR3 DNA sequence: TGTGCCAGCAGCGAGAGGACTAGCGGCACCGGGGAGCTGTTTTTT. It specifies CASSERTSGTGELFF. Complete variable domain (other parts from reference TRBV7-9 and TRBJ2-2): DTGVSQNPRHKITKRGQNVTFRCDPISEHNRLYWYRQTLGQGPEFLTYFQNEAQLEKSRLLSDRFSAERPKGSFSTLEIQRTEQGDSAMYLCASSERTSGTGELFFGEGSRLTVL.

This clone has a single count. The V gene is TRBV6-5, the J gene TRBJ2-1; D may be TRBD2 (5 bases). Germline V CDR1 and CDR2: MNHEY, SVGAGI. The CDR3 sequence is 12 residues long. V lost 8 bases, J lost 7 bases, and 12 bases lay in between. The CDR3 loop is CASQSGLNEQFF. The CDR3 coding sequence is TGTGCCAGCCAAAGCGGTTTGAATGAGCAGTTCTTC.

The genes are TRBV6-1 and TRBJ2-5; a possible D gene is TRBD1 (6 bases). The length of the CDR3 is 17 residues. CDR1 is MNHNS, CDR2 SASEGT, per germline. V dropped 0 bases and J dropped 4 bases, with 18 bases sitting between them. DNA of the CDR3: TGTGCCAGCAGTGAAGCACATAGACAGGCCAGGAGAGAGACCCAGTACTTC. Protein sequence: CASSEAHRQARRETQYF.

This chain links TRBV29-1 with TRBJ1-1, with no clear D. V was shortened by 6 bases and J by 4 bases, with 15 bases between the two germline ends. CDR1 and CDR2 from the germline V gene are SQVTM and ANQGSEA. The CDR3 totals 13 residues. In DNA form, the CDR3 reads TGCAGCGTCGACGCCCGTGGCAGCACTGAAGCTTTCTTT. Its translation: CSVDARGSTEAFF.

This chain joins TRBV7-9 and TRBJ2-1; TRBD1 might be the D (6 bases). The CDR3 is made up of 15 amino acids. In germline, CDR1 is SEHNR, CDR2 FQNEAQ (reference sequence). Trimming took off 5 bases at V and 6 bases at J, with 17 bases between the two ends. The CDR3 coding sequence is TGTGCCAGCAGCCGTTCCCAGGGGATCGTCAATGAGCAGTTCTTC. Translated: CASSRSQGIVNEQFF.

The gene calls are TRBV25-1 and TRBJ2-3; D call uncertain. The germline gives CDR1 MGHDK, CDR2 SYGVNS. The ends were cut back, 1 base at V and 2 bases at J, with 16 bases in the middle. The CDR3 is made up of 17 amino acids. DNA of the CDR3: TGTGCCAGCAGTGAATTTGGCGTTTGGAAAATCACAGATACGCAGTATTTT. This translates into CASSEFGVWKITDTQYF.

J is TRBJ1-1 and V is TRBV15; 8 positions agree with TRBD1. The CDR3 totals 13 residues. Germline V gives CDR1 LNHNV, CDR2 YYDKDF (reference sequence). The trim removed 3 bases at V and 5 bases at J, leaving 2 bases unmatched. The DNA of the CDR3 is TGTGCCACCAGCAGCCGACAGGGGACTGAAGCTTTCTTT. Its protein product is CATSSRQGTEAFF.

This clone showed up just once. The chain combines TRBV10-1 with TRBJ2-7; 10 nucleotides match TRBD2. V was pared by 4 bases and J by 0 bases, with 3 bases of the junction left unmatched. Germline values: CDR1 WNHNN, CDR2 SYGVQD (reference sequence). This CDR3 is 15 amino acids long. The CDR3 region is CASSGWTSGSYEQYF. CDR3 sequence (DNA): TGCGCCAGCAGTGGTTGGACTAGCGGCTCCTACGAGCAGTACTTC.

This chain uses TRBV7-9 with TRBJ1-6; no clear D. This CDR3 has 12 residues. V shed 5 bases and J shed 6 bases, with 5 bases lying between them. The V gene's germline CDR1 is SEHNR and CDR2 FQNEAQ (reference sequence). The CDR3 coding sequence is TGTGCCAGCAGCCATACTAATTCACCCCTCCACTTT. Its protein product is CASSHTNSPLHF.

The chain employs TRBV27 and TRBJ1-3; D is perhaps TRBD1 (5 bases). Germline V gene sequence: CDR1 MNHEY, CDR2 SMNVEV (reference sequence). The V gene lost 3 bases and the J gene lost 8 bases, with 20 bases spanning the gap. The CDR3 contains 16 residues. CDR3 sequence: CASSFGGFGNVYTIYF. CDR3 nucleotide sequence: TGTGCCAGCAGTTTCGGGGGATTCGGAAACGTGTACACCATATATTTT.

The chain is built from TRBV6-1 and TRBJ2-2; possible D gene TRBD1, 5 bases. This CDR3 has 12 amino acids. The germline V gene has CDR1 MNHNS and CDR2 SASEGT. V was clipped by 7 bases and J by 6 bases, with 9 bases between them. As DNA, the CDR3 is TGTGCCAGCATAAGGGGCCCCGGGGAGCTGTTTTTT. This gives the protein CASIRGPGELFF.

On this clone itself: This specimen includes other DNA sequences encoding the same CDR3. The CDR3 nucleotides read TGTGCCAGCAGCTCGGGACTAGCGGGAGAGGGGGCCTACGAGCAGTACTTC. Protein sequence: CASSSGLAGEGAYEQYF. The chain uses TRBV7-9 and TRBJ2-7, with TRBD2 matching over 14 bases. The CDR3 is made up of 17 amino acids. Germline CDR1 reads SEHNR; CDR2 reads FQNEAQ (reference sequence). The V and J ends lost 4 bases and 2 bases, in that order; junction bases with no gene match: 7. Using reference TRBV7-9 and TRBJ2-7 for the parts outside the CDR3, the full variable domain is DTGVSQNPRHKITKRGQNVTFRCDPISEHNRLYWYRQTLGQGPEFLTYFQNEAQLEKSRLLSDRFSAERPKGSFSTLEIQRTEQGDSAMYLCASSSGLAGEGAYEQYFGPGTRLTVT.

The chain has TRBV28 and TRBJ2-5; 7 bases fit TRBD1. Germline V gene data show CDR1 as MDHEN and CDR2 as SYDVKM. This CDR3 has 17 residues. The J segment lost 3 bases and the V segment lost 4 bases, leaving 14 bases of the junction unmatched. For the CDR3, the DNA is TGTGCCAGCAGTTATGACCTCGACAGGGTGTCTGAAGAGACCCAGTACTTC. As protein: CASSYDLDRVSEETQYF.

The CDR3 loop is CASSFRGQTYNEQFF. CDR3 bases: TGTGCCAGCAGCTTCCGGGGACAGACCTACAATGAGCAGTTCTTC. The chain carries TRBV7-3 and TRBJ2-1, with 7 nucleotides matching TRBD1. CDR1 and CDR2 (germline): SGHTA, FQGTGA. Germline trimming cut 3 bases from V and 2 bases from J; bases unmatched to any gene: 4. The CDR3 runs to 15 residues.

The rearrangement uses TRBV9 and TRBJ2-6; no definite D call. Germline CDR1 reads SGDLS; CDR2 reads YYNGEE. Trimming cost V 0 bases and J 0 bases, with 7 bases left between them. The CDR3 spans 16 residues. DNA of the CDR3: TGTGCCAGCAGCGTAGACACCCTCTCTGGGGCCAACGTCCTGACTTTC. It yields the protein CASSVDTLSGANVLTF.

A single count supports this clone. The chain couples TRBV4-3 to TRBJ1-4; D is ambiguous. CDR3 size: 15 residues. V dropped 4 bases and J dropped 0 bases, with 9 bases sitting between them. Looked up from germline, CDR1 is LGHNA and CDR2 is YSLEER. CDR3 residues: CASSRRIATNEKLFF. In nucleotides, the CDR3 is TGCGCCAGCAGCCGACGCATAGCAACTAATGAAAAACTGTTTTTT.

V and J are TRBV29-1 and TRBJ2-5, with 9 bases matching TRBD2. The V segment lost 0 bases and the J segment 5 bases; nucleotides outside the gene matches: 10. CDR3 length: 16 residues. The V gene's germline CDR1 is SQVTM and CDR2 ANQGSEA. The CDR3 DNA reads TGCAGCGTTGAAGATTCTGGCGGGAGGGCTTGGGAGACCCAGTACTTC. This gives the protein CSVEDSGGRAWETQYF.

The V and J genes are TRBV29-1 and TRBJ2-5; 7 nucleotides match TRBD2. Germline trimming cut 4 bases from V and 5 bases from J; bases unmatched to any gene: 4. The CDR3 sequence is 12 residues long. CDR1 and CDR2 (germline): SQVTM, ANQGSEA. DNA of the CDR3: TGCAGCGTTGTGGGGGAGGGGGAGACCCAGTACTTC. Translation: CSVVGEGETQYF. Looking up the rest from reference TRBV29-1 and TRBJ2-5 gives the full variable domain: SAVISQKPSRDICQRGTSLTIQCQVDSQVTMMFWYRQQPGQSLTLIATANQGSEATYESGFVIDKFPISRPNLTFSTLTVSNMSPEDSSIYLCSVVGEGETQYFGPGTRLLVL.

The chain combines TRBV11-2 with TRBJ2-1; no firm D call. Trimming stripped 0 bases from V and 8 bases from J, with 11 bases between. CDR3 length: 14 residues. Germline assignment: CDR1 SGHAT and CDR2 FQNNGV. CDR3 residues: CASSLDGTSHEQFF. In DNA form, the CDR3 reads TGTGCCAGCAGCTTAGACGGCACAAGCCATGAGCAGTTCTTC.